The 15 T cell receptor beta chains given below trace back to one sample, sequenced in a study of cytomegalovirus exposure and HLA in healthy donors. The PCR ran on 60 Vbeta and 13 Jbeta primers. Some clones are missing from TCRdb's copy, which holds only in-frame ones; the method was immunoSEQ multiplex PCR. The profile shows fewer than 70,000 clones, roughly 83% of them singletons. Sequencing input: PBMCs. These receptors originate from a human donor in good health.

This sequence joins TRBV6-1 and TRBJ2-7, with 8 nucleotides matching TRBD2. V lost 3 bases, J lost 5 bases, and 6 bases stayed unmatched. Germline CDR1 is MNHNS and CDR2 is SASEGT. The length of the CDR3 is 14 residues. The CDR3 bases are TGTGCCAGCAGTGACACTAGCGGCGTCGACGAGCAGTACTTC. It translates to CASSDTSGVDEQYF.

The chain carries TRBV10-3 and TRBJ1-5; TRBD1 might be the D (6 bases). Germline V gene data show CDR1 as ENHRY and CDR2 as SYGVKD. This CDR3 has 16 amino acids. V was shortened by 2 bases and J by 1 base, with 12 bases between the two germline ends. In DNA, the CDR3 is TGTGCCATCAGTGAGGAGGCAGGGGTGAGCAATCAGCCCCAGCATTTT. Its translation: CAISEEAGVSNQPQHF.

The genes are TRBV28 and TRBJ2-7; TRBD2 matches at 10 bases. J gave up 5 bases and V 2 bases, and 9 bases lay outside the gene matches. CDR3 size: 16 residues. Germline CDR1 and CDR2: MDHEN and SYDVKM. The CDR3 here is CASSLGSGRPPDEQYF. The CDR3 bases are TGTGCCAGCAGTTTAGGTAGCGGGAGGCCGCCCGACGAGCAGTACTTC.

This chain joins TRBV5-1 and TRBJ2-1; 9 positions agree with TRBD2. V lost 4 bases to trimming and J lost 3 bases; unmatched junction nucleotides: 17. The germline V gene encodes CDR1 SGHRS and CDR2 YFSETQ. The CDR3 covers 19 residues. In nucleotides, the CDR3 is TGCGCCAGCAGCCCTCGCGGGGGGGTAGTTGATGAGCTCTACAATGAGCAGTTCTTC. It translates to CASSPRGGVVDELYNEQFF. The full variable domain, its missing parts supplied by reference TRBV5-1 and TRBJ2-1, is KAGVTQTPRYLIKTRGQQVTLSCSPISGHRSVSWYQQTPGQGLQFLFEYFSETQRNKGNFPGRFSGRQFSNSRSEMNVSTLELGDSALYLCASSPRGGVVDELYNEQFFGPGTRLTVL.

The J gene is TRBJ1-5, the V gene TRBV6-5; no firm D call. This CDR3 contains 14 residues. The germline V gene encodes CDR1 MNHEY and CDR2 SVGAGI. Trimming left V 5 bases short and J 0 bases short, with 8 bases between. The CDR3 sequence: CASSVSDSNQPQHF. CDR3 sequence (DNA): TGTGCCAGCAGTGTTTCAGATAGCAATCAGCCCCAGCATTTT.

Note on this clone: Other DNA sequences in the same sample also yield this CDR3. V usage is TRBV19 and J usage is TRBJ1-5; no clear D. Germline V CDR1 and CDR2: LNHDA, SQIVND (reference sequence). The CDR3 spans 12 residues. With 5 bases removed from V and 7 bases from J, the gap between germline ends came to 9 bases. The CDR3 loop is CASSLFGQPQHF. The CDR3 bases are TGTGCCAGTAGTCTCTTCGGGCAGCCCCAGCATTTT.

The V call is TRBV23-1, the J call TRBJ2-5; no clear D. TRBV23-1 belongs to the ORF category, with a function that is uncertain. Trimming shortened V by 0 bases and J by 2 bases, and 19 bases separated the two germline ends. This CDR3 region has 18 residues. This chain's CDR3 is CASSQSQNLAAEQETQYF. CDR3 sequence (DNA): TGCGCCAGCAGTCAATCTCAGAATTTGGCGGCCGAACAAGAGACCCAGTACTTC.

This chain joins TRBV2 and TRBJ1-1, with 7 nucleotides matching TRBD1. The CDR3 has 14 amino acids. J was trimmed by 7 bases and V by 4 bases; bases with no gene match: 9. The germline gives CDR1 SNHLY, CDR2 FYNNEI. CDR3 amino acids: CASSGGTATNEAFF. CDR3 DNA: TGTGCCAGCAGTGGGGGGACAGCCACTAATGAAGCTTTCTTT.

The V gene is TRBV11-3, the J gene TRBJ2-7; 10 bases align to TRBD1. This CDR3 is 15 amino acids long. In germline, CDR1 is SGHNT, CDR2 YENEEA. The trim removed 5 bases at V and 1 base at J, leaving 5 bases unmatched. The DNA for the CDR3 is TGTGCCAGCAGCCTCGGACAGGGGGGATCCTACGAGCAGTACTTC. Translation gives CASSLGQGGSYEQYF. The whole variable domain, remainder taken from reference TRBV11-3 and TRBJ2-7, is EAGVVQSPRYKIIEKKQPVAFWCNPISGHNTLYWYLQNLGQGPELLIRYENEEAVDDSQLPKDRFSAERLKGVDSTLKIQPAELGDSAVYLCASSLGQGGSYEQYFGPGTRLTVT.

The chain joins TRBV6-1 to TRBJ1-1, with D possibly being TRBD1 (5 bases). The ends were cut back, 3 bases at V and 5 bases at J, with 16 bases in the middle. The CDR3 is 15 amino acids. The germline V gene encodes CDR1 MNHNS and CDR2 SASEGT. The CDR3 nucleotides are TGTGCCAGCAGTGAGATGGTGGAGGGGCATACTGAAGCTTTCTTT. It codes for CASSEMVEGHTEAFF.

V gene TRBV18 combines with J gene TRBJ2-7; TRBD2 might be the D (5 bases). CDR3 length equals 15 residues. Germline CDR1 and CDR2: KGHSH and LQKENI. Trimming pared 0 bases from V and 3 bases from J, leaving 12 bases between. In DNA, the CDR3 is TGTGCCAGCTCACCACCGGGTAGGAGGAACTACGAGCAGTACTTC. Its translation: CASSPPGRRNYEQYF.

The V call is TRBV4-3, the J call TRBJ2-1; 11 positions agree with TRBD2. The CDR3 spans 17 residues. Germline CDR1 LGHNA, CDR2 YSLEER. After removal of 0 bases from V and 3 bases from J, the junction contained 4 bases not matched to a gene. The CDR3 reads CASSQDLTSGDYNEQFF. CDR3 coding DNA: TGCGCCAGCAGCCAAGACCTGACTAGCGGGGACTACAATGAGCAGTTCTTC.

CDR3 nucleotide sequence: TGTGCCAGCCAAATCTTAGGGACAGCCTCCTACGAGCAGTACTTC. Residues: CASQILGTASYEQYF. This sequence joins TRBV5-4 and TRBJ2-5; 7 bases are shared with TRBD1. The J call may be in error: the DNA end matches TRBJ2-7 better. Germline V gene data show CDR1 as SGHNT and CDR2 as YYREEE (reference sequence). This CDR3 comprises 15 residues.

The gene calls are TRBV10-1 and TRBJ2-3; TRBD2 agrees at 7 bases. There are 15 residues in the CDR3. J lost 5 bases, V lost 3 bases, and 8 bases had no gene match. In germline, CDR1 is WNHNN, CDR2 SYGVQD (reference sequence). The CDR3 spells CASSDGGSRGDTQYF. The DNA for the CDR3 is TGCGCCAGCAGTGATGGCGGGAGTCGCGGAGATACGCAGTATTTT.

Comments on this clone: One end of the junction does not line up with germline, which may come from a read error. V usage is TRBV7-9 and J usage is TRBJ1-5; TRBD1 aligns across 10 bases. The length of the CDR3 is 15 residues. The germline V gene encodes CDR1 SEHNR and CDR2 FQNEAQ (reference sequence). The CDR3 DNA sequence: TGTTCCAGCAGCTGGGGACAGGGGTACAATCAGCCCCAGCATTTT. As protein: CSSSWGQGYNQPQHF.